Following are 9 T cell receptor beta chains from one sample sequenced in a study of control samples from healthy donors and cancer patients. Only in-frame clones appear in the TCRdb table, and some are missing; sequencing was by immunoSEQ multiplex PCR. This table has 100,000 to 150,000 clones, approximately 90% appearing once. The sequenced sample was blood. These receptors were obtained from a man aged 18 to 29 in good health.

The chain links TRBV7-8 to TRBJ2-7; TRBD1 matches 10 bases. V shed 6 bases, J shed 3 bases, and the junction held 8 bases outside the gene matches. Germline CDR1 reads SGHVS; CDR2 reads FQNEAQ. The CDR3 extends over 15 amino acids. The CDR3 reads CASSFTGTGVYEQYF. Here the CDR3 DNA reads TGTGCCAGCAGTTTCACCGGGACAGGGGTCTACGAGCAGTACTTC.

This chain connects TRBV11-3 to TRBJ2-1, with D perhaps being TRBD1 or TRBD2 (6 bases each). The germline V gene has CDR1 SGHNT and CDR2 YENEEA. The CDR3 loop spans 17 amino acids. The V gene lost 9 bases and the J gene lost 6 bases, with 27 bases spanning the gap. Written as DNA, the CDR3 is TGTGCCAGTGAACCTAGTGGGTGGGGGGCGTCGCCCAATGAGCAGTTCTTC. Protein sequence: CASEPSGWGASPNEQFF.

This clone was found many times. The chain joins TRBV6-4 to TRBJ2-1; D unresolved. Per the germline V gene, CDR1 is MRHNA and CDR2 is SNTAGT. V lost 4 bases, J lost 0 bases, and 7 bases lay in between. CDR3 size: 14 residues. CDR3 in DNA: TGTGCCAGCAGTGTAGACAACTCCTACAATGAGCAGTTCTTC. Translation gives CASSVDNSYNEQFF.

The CDR3 is CASSQRGGSNQPQHF. In DNA form, the CDR3 reads TGCGCCAGCAGCCAAAGGGGGGGGAGCAATCAGCCCCAGCATTTT. The chain uses TRBV4-1 and TRBJ1-5; tentatively, D is TRBD1 (6 bases). The germline CDR1 and CDR2 sequences are MGHRA and YSYEKL. V lost 2 bases, J lost 1 base, and 9 bases lay in between. The CDR3 is 15 amino acids.

The chain recombines TRBV6-5 with TRBJ2-7; 8 nucleotides line up with TRBD1. V lost 6 bases, J lost 3 bases, and 10 bases stayed unmatched. Per germline, CDR1 MNHEY and CDR2 SVGAGI. This CDR3 contains 15 residues. In nucleotides, the CDR3 is TGTGCCAGCAGGTCGACAGGGGCCTACTTCTACGAGCAGTACGTC. Amino acids: CASRSTGAYFYEQYV.

V usage is TRBV4-3 and J usage is TRBJ1-2; 10 bases fit TRBD1. J gave up 6 bases and V 4 bases, and 5 bases lay outside the gene matches. Looked up from germline, CDR1 is LGHNA and CDR2 is YSLEER. The length of the CDR3 is 14 residues. The CDR3 nucleotides read TGCGCCAGCAGCCCCGGGACAGGGGCCAATGGCTACACCTTC. This translates into CASSPGTGANGYTF.

V and J are TRBV6-5 and TRBJ1-1, with D unclear. The length of the CDR3 is 13 residues. The V end was cut by 4 bases, the J end by 0 bases, with 6 bases between. CDR1 is MNHEY, CDR2 SVGAGI, per germline. The CDR3 protein is CASSSLMNTEAFF. The DNA for the CDR3 is TGTGCCAGCAGTTCTTTGATGAACACTGAAGCTTTCTTT.

The V call is TRBV9, the J call TRBJ2-2, with 10 bases that match TRBD1. There are 16 residues in the CDR3. Germline V gives CDR1 SGDLS, CDR2 YYNGEE. The V gene end was trimmed by 0 bases and the J gene end by 7 bases; junction bases not matched to a gene: 6. CDR3 nucleotides: TGTGCCAGCAGCGTAGGAGTGACAGGGGGCAGCGGGGAGCTGTTTTTT. Translation: CASSVGVTGGSGELFF.

The genes are TRBV13 and TRBJ2-2; 7 bases are shared with TRBD1. Germline V gives CDR1 PRHDT, CDR2 FYEKMQ (reference sequence). The V segment lost 4 bases and the J segment 4 bases; nucleotides outside the gene matches: 3. The CDR3 runs 14 residues. The CDR3 coding sequence is TGTGCCAGCAGCTCGGGACAGACCACCGGGGAGCTGTTTTTT. It translates to CASSSGQTTGELFF.